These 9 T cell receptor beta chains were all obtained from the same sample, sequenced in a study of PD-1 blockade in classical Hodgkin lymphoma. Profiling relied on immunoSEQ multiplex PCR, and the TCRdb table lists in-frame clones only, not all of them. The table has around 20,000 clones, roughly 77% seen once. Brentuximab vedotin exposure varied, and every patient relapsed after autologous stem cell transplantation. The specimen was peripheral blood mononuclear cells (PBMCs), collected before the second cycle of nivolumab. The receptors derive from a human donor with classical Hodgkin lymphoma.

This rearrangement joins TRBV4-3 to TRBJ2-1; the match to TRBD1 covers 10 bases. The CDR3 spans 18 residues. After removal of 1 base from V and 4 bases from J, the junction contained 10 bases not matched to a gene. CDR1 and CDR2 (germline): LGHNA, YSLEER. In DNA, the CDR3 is TGCGCCAGCAGCCAAGCGCCCCACCGGGACAGGGGATACAATGAGCAGTTCTTC. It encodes CASSQAPHRDRGYNEQFF.

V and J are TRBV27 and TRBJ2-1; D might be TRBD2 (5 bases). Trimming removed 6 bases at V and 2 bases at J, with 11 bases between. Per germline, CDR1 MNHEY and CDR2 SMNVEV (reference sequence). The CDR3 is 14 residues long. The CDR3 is CASSGEITYNEQFF. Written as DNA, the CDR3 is TGTGCCAGCAGCGGGGAGATTACCTACAATGAGCAGTTCTTC.

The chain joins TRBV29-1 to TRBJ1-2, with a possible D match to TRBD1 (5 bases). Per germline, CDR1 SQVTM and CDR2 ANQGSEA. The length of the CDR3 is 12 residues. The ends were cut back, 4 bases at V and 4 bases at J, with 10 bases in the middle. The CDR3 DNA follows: TGCAGCGTTGGAGGCAGGGCCTATGGCTACACCTTC. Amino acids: CSVGGRAYGYTF.

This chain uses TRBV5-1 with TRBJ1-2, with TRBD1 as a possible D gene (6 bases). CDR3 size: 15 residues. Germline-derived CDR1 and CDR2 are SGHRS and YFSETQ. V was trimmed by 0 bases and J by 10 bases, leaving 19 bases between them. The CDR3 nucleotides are TGCGCCAGCAGCTTGGAGAGGGGGACGTTAAATGACTACACCTTC. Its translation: CASSLERGTLNDYTF.

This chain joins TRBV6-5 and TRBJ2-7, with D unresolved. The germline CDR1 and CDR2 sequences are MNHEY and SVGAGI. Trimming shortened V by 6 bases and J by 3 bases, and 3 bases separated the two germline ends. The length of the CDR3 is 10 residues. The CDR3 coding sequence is TGTGCCAGCAGCCTCTACGAGCAGTACTTC. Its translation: CASSLYEQYF.

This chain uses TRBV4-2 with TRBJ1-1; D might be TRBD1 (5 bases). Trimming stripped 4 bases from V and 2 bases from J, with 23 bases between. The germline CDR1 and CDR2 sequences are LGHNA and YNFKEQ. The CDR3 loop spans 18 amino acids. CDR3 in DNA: TGTGCCAGCAGCCGCGGGGCTGGAAGCGGGGGGTTAAACACTGAAGCTTTCTTT. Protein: CASSRGAGSGGLNTEAFF.

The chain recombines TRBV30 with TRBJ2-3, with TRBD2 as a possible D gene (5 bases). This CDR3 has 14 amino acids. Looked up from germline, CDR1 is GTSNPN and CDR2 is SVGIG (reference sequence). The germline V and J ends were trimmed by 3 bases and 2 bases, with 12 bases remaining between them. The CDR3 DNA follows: TGTGCCTGGAGCCGAGCGGCAATCACAGATACGCAGTATTTT. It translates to CAWSRAAITDTQYF.

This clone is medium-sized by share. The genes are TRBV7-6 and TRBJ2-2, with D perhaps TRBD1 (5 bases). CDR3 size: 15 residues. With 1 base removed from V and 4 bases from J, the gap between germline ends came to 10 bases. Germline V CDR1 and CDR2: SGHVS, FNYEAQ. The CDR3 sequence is CASSLGQGGTGELFF. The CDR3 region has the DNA TGTGCCAGCAGCTTAGGTCAGGGTGGCACCGGGGAGCTGTTTTTT.

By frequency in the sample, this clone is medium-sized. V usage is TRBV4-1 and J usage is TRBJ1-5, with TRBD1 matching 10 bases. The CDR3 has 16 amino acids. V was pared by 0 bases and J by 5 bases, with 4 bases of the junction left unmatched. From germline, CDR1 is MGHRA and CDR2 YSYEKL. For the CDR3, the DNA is TGCGCCAGCAGCCAAGATGGCGGACAGGGGGATCAGCCCCAGCATTTT. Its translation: CASSQDGGQGDQPQHF.